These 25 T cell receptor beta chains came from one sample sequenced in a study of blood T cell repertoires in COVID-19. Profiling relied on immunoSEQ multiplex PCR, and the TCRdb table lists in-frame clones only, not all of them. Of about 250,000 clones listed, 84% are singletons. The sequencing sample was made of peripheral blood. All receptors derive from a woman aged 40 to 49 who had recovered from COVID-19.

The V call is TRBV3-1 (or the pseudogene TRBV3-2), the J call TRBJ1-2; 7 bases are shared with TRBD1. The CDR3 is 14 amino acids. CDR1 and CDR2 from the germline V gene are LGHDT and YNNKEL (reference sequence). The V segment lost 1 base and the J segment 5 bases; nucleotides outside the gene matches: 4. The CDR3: CASSQVSGGYGYTF. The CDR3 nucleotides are TGTGCCAGCAGCCAAGTTTCAGGGGGATATGGCTACACCTTC.

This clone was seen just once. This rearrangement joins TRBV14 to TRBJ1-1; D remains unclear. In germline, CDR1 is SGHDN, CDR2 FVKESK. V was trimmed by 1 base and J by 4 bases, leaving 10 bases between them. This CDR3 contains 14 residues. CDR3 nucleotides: TGTGCCAGCAGCCAAGCCCTTCCGAGCACTGAAGCTTTCTTT. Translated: CASSQALPSTEAFF.

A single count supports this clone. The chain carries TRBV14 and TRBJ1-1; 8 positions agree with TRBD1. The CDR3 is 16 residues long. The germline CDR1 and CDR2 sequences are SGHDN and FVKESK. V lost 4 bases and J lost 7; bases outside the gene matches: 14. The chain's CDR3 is CASSRGGQGAMSEAFF. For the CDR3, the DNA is TGTGCCAGCAGCCGAGGGGGGCAGGGGGCGATGAGTGAAGCTTTCTTT.

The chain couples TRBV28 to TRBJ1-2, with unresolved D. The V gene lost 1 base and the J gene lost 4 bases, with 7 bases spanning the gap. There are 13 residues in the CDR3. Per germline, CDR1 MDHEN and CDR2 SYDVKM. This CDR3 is CASSLFGSYGYTF. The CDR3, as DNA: TGTGCCAGCAGTTTATTTGGCAGCTATGGCTACACCTTC.

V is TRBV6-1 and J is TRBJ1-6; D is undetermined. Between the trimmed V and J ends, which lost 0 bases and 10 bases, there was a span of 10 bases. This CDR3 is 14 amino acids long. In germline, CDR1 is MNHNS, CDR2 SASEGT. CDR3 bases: TGTGCCAGCAGTGAAGCTCGGGGTTACTCACCCCTCCACTTT. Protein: CASSEARGYSPLHF.

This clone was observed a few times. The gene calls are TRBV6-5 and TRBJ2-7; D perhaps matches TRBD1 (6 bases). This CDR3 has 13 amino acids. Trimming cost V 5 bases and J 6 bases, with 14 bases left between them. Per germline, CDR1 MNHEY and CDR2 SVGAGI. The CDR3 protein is CASSPQTGLEQYF. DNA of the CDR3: TGTGCCAGCAGTCCTCAAACAGGGCTCGAGCAGTACTTC.

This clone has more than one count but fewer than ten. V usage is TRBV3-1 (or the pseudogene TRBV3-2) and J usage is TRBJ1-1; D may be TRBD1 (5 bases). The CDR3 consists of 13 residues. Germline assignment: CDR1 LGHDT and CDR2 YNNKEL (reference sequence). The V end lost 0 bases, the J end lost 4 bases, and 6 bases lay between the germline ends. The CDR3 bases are TGTGCCAGCAGCCAAGACAGGGCCACTGAAGCTTTCTTT. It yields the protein CASSQDRATEAFF.

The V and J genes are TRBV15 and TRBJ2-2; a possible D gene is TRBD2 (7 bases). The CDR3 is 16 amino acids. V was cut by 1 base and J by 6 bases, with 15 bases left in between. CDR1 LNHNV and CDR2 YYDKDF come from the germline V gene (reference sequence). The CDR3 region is CATSRGVGGQSGELFF. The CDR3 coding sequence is TGTGCCACCAGCAGAGGGGTCGGGGGGCAATCCGGGGAGCTGTTTTTT.

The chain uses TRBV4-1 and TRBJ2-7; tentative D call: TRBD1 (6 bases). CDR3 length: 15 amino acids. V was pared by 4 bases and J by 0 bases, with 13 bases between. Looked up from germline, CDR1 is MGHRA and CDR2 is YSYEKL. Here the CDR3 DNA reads TGCGCCAGCAGCCTTACCCGGGACACCTCCTACGAGCAGTACTTC. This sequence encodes CASSLTRDTSYEQYF.

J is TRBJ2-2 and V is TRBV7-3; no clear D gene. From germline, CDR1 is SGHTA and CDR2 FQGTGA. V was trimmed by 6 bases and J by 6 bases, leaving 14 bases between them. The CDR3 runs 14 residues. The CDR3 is CASRRSPTAGELFF. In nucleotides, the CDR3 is TGTGCCAGCAGACGGAGTCCGACCGCCGGGGAGCTGTTTTTT.

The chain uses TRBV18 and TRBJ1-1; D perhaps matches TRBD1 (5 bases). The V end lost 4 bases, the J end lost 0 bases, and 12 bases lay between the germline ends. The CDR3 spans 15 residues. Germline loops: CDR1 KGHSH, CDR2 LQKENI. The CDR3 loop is CASSQRGVMNTEAFF. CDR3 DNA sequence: TGTGCCAGCTCACAGCGGGGCGTCATGAACACTGAAGCTTTCTTT.

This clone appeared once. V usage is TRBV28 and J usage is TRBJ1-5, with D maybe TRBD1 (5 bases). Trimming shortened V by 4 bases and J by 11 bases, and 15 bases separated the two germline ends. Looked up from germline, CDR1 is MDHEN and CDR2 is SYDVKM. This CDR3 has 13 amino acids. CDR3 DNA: TGTGCCAGCAGTTACGGGCCTCACAGGACCCAGCATTTT. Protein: CASSYGPHRTQHF.

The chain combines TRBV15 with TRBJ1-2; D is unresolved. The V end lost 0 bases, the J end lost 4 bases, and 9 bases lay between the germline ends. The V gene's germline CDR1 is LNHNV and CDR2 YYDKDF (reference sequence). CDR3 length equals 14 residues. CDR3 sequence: CATSRDKLAYGYTF. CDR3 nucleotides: TGTGCCACCAGCAGAGATAAACTCGCCTATGGCTACACCTTC.

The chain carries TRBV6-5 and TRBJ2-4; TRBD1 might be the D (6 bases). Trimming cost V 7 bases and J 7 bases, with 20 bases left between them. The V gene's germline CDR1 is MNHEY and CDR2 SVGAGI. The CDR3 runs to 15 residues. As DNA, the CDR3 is TGTGCCAGCACTAATCCCTGGACAGATATTAACATTCAGTACTTC. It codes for CASTNPWTDINIQYF.

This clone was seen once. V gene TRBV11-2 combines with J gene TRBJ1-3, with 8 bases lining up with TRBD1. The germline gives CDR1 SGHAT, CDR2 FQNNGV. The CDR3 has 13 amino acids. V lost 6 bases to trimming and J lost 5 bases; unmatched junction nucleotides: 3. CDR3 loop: CASRRTGRNTIYF. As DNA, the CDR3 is TGTGCCAGCAGACGGACAGGGAGAAACACCATATATTTT.

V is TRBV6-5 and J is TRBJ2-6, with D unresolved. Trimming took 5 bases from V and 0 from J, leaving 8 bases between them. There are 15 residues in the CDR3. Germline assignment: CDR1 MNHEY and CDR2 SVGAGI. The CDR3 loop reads CASSTFYSGANVLTF. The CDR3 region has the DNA TGTGCCAGCAGTACCTTCTACTCTGGGGCCAACGTCCTGACTTTC.

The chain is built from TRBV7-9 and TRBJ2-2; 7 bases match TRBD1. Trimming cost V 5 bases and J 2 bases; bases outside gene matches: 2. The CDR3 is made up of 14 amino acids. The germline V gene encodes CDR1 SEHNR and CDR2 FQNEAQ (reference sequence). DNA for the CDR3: TGTGCCAGCAGCCGACAGGGAAACACCGGGGAGCTGTTTTTT. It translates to CASSRQGNTGELFF.

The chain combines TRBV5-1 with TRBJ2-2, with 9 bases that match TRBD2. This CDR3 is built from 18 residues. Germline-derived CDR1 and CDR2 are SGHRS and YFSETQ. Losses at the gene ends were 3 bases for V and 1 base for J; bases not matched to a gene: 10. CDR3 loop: CASSWASGALVNTGELFF. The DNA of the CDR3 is TGCGCCAGCAGCTGGGCTAGCGGGGCCTTAGTGAACACCGGGGAGCTGTTTTTT.

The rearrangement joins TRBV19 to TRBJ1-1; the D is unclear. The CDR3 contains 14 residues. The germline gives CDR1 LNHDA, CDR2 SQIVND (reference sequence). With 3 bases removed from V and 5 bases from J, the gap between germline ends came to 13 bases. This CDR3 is CASSMESARTEAFF. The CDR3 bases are TGTGCCAGTAGTATGGAGTCCGCCCGGACTGAAGCTTTCTTT.

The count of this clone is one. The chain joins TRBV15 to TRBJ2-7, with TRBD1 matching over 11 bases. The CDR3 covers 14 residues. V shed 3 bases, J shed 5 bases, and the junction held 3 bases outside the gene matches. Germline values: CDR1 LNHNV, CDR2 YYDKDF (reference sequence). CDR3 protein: CATSSRTGGHEQYF. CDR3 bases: TGTGCCACCAGCAGTAGGACAGGGGGCCACGAGCAGTACTTC.

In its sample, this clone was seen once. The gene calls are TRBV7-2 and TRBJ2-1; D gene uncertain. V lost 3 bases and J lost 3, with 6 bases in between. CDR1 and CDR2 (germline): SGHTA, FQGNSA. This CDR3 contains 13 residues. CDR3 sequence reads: CASSFTYYNEQFF. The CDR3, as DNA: TGTGCCAGCAGCTTTACCTACTACAATGAGCAGTTCTTC.

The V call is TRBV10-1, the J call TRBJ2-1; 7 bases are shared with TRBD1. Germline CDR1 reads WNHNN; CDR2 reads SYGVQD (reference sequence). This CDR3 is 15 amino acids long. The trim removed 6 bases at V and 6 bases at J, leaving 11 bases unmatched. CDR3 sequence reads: CASSLTGASFNEQFF. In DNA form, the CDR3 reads TGCGCCAGCAGCCTCACAGGGGCATCGTTCAATGAGCAGTTCTTC.

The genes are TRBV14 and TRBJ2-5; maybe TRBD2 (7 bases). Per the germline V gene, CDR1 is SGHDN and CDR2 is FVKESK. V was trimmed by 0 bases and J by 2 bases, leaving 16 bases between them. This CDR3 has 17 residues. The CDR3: CASSQEMGRGTQETQYF. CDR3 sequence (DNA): TGTGCCAGCAGCCAAGAGATGGGGCGGGGGACACAAGAGACCCAGTACTTC. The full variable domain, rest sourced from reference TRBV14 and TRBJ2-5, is EAGVTQFPSHSVIEKGQTVTLRCDPISGHDNLYWYRRVMGKEIKFLLHFVKESKQDESGMPNNRFLAERTGGTYSTLKVQPAELEDSGVYFCASSQEMGRGTQETQYFGPGTRLLVL.

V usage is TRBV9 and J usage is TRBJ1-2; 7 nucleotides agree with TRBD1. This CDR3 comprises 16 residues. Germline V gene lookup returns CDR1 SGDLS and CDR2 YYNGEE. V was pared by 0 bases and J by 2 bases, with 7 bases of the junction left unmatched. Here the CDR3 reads CASSVGGKGANYGYTF. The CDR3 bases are TGTGCCAGCAGCGTAGGGGGGAAGGGGGCGAACTATGGCTACACCTTC.

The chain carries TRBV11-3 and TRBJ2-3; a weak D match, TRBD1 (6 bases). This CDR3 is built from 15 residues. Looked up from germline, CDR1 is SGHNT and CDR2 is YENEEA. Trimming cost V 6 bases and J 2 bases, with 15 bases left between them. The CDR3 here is CASSRDTSDTDTQYF. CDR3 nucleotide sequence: TGTGCCAGCAGTCGGGACACTTCCGACACAGATACGCAGTATTTT.